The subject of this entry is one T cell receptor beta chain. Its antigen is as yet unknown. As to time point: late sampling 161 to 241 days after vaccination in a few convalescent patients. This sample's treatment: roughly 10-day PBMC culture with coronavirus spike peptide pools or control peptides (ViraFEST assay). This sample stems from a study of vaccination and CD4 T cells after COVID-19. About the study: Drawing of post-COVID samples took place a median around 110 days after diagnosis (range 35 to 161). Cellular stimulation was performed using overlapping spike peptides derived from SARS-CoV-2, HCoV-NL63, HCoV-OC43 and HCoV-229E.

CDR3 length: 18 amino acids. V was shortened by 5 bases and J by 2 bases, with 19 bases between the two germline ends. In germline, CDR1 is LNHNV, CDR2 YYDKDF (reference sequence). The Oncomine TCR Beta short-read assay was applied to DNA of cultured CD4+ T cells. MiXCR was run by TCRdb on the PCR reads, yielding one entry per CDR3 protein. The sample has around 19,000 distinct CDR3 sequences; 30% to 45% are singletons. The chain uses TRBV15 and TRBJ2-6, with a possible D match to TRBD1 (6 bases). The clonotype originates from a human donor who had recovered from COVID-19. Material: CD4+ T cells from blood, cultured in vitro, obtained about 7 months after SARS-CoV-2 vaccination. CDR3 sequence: CATSGADSYGAGANVLTF. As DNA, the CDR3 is TGTGCCACCAGCGGCGCGGACAGTTATGGAGCTGGGGCCAACGTCCTGACTTTC.